One and the same sample provided the 17 T cell receptor beta chains below, sequenced in a study of T cells in Graves' hyperthyroidism and ophthalmopathy. RNA transcripts yielded amplified TCR beta CDR3 regions. The HTBI primer set was used in a first-round RT-PCR of the TCR CDR3. Each CDR3 protein gets one entry after TCRdb re-called the multiplex PCR reads with MiXCR. The data hold approximately 710,000 distinct CDR3 sequences, with around a sixth observed a single time. Sequencing input: blood. Every receptor here comes from a man aged 45-65 years with Graves' hyperthyroidism.

This clonotype was seen only a few times. The J gene is TRBJ1-1, the V gene TRBV7-9, with D possibly being TRBD1 (6 bases). The CDR3 is made up of 13 amino acids. CDR1 SEHNR and CDR2 FQNEAQ come from the germline V gene (reference sequence). Deletions cut 4 bases from V and 4 bases from J, with 10 bases between. The CDR3: CASSSTGITEAFF. DNA for the CDR3: TGTGCCAGCAGCTCCACAGGGATCACTGAAGCTTTCTTT.

The J gene is TRBJ2-7, the V gene TRBV18, with D maybe TRBD2 (7 bases). This CDR3 spans 15 amino acids. V was pared by 0 bases and J by 1 base, with 10 bases between. Germline-derived CDR1 and CDR2 are KGHSH and LQKENI. CDR3 bases: TGTGCCAGCTCACCACCGGGGGGGCAGTCCTACGAGCAGTACTTC. Encoded protein: CASSPPGGQSYEQYF.

This clonotype has only a few counts. A much larger clone lies one base from this, so it may be a read error. The chain carries TRBV12-3 or TRBV12-4 and TRBJ1-1, with 11 bases fitting TRBD1. V shed 6 bases and J 11 bases; nucleotides not matched to a gene: 5. This CDR3 has 12 residues. CDR3 nucleotides: TGTGCCAGCAGCATGGACAGGGGGCTTGCTTTCTTT. This sequence encodes CASSMDRGLAFF.

The V and J genes are TRBV9 and TRBJ1-2, with D possibly being TRBD1 (6 bases). This CDR3 has 15 amino acids. Germline V gene data show CDR1 as SGDLS and CDR2 as YYNGEE. Trimming left V 2 bases short and J 3 bases short, with 14 bases between. For the CDR3, the DNA is TGTGCCAGCAGCGTGAACAGGGAGTTAGACTATGGCTACACCTTC. Amino acid sequence: CASSVNRELDYGYTF.

There are many counts of this clonotype. The V and J genes are TRBV2 and TRBJ2-7; tentative D call: TRBD1 (5 bases). Germline-derived CDR1 and CDR2 are SNHLY and FYNNEI. The CDR3 contains 13 residues. V was shortened by 9 bases and J by 0 bases, with 12 bases between the two germline ends. The CDR3 coding sequence is TGTGCCAGTACAGGACCAAGCTCCTACGAGCAGTACTTC. This gives the protein CASTGPSSYEQYF.

There are many counts of this clonotype. The chain links TRBV28 to TRBJ2-1, with 7 bases lining up with TRBD1. The CDR3 spans 15 residues. Germline assignment: CDR1 MDHEN and CDR2 SYDVKM. V dropped 5 bases and J dropped 7; count of bases not matched to a gene: 11. The CDR3 region is CASSTGVGVDNEQFF. The DNA of the CDR3 is TGTGCCAGCAGTACAGGGGTTGGGGTGGATAATGAGCAGTTCTTC.

The chain carries TRBV4-1 and TRBJ2-1; no reliable D call. From germline, CDR1 is MGHRA and CDR2 YSYEKL. The CDR3 loop spans 15 amino acids. V was clipped by 1 base and J by 8 bases, with 15 bases between them. Written as DNA, the CDR3 is TGCGCCAGCAGCCAAGTGGTACAAGGTAGTGATGAGCAGTTCTTC. It translates to CASSQVVQGSDEQFF.

The chain has TRBV10-3 and TRBJ1-6; 7 nucleotides match TRBD1. The germline CDR1 and CDR2 sequences are ENHRY and SYGVKD. The V segment lost 4 bases and the J segment 11 bases; nucleotides outside the gene matches: 14. This CDR3 comprises 16 residues. The CDR3 is CAISGTGTAIKTPLHF. The DNA of the CDR3 is TGTGCCATCAGTGGAACCGGGACAGCGATAAAGACACCCCTCCACTTT.

The chain recombines TRBV10-1 with TRBJ2-1; no clear D gene. Germline V gene data show CDR1 as WNHNN and CDR2 as SYGVQD (reference sequence). The CDR3 has 18 amino acids. Trimming left V 0 bases short and J 0 bases short, with 15 bases between. CDR3 sequence reads: CASSESLLVPSSYNEQFF. Here the CDR3 DNA reads TGCGCCAGCAGTGAGTCGCTACTCGTTCCCAGCTCCTACAATGAGCAGTTCTTC.

In its sample, this clonotype was seen a few times. This rearrangement joins TRBV10-1 to TRBJ2-5, with TRBD2 matching 9 bases. The CDR3 has 16 amino acids. V gave up 3 bases and J gave up 4 bases; unmatched junction bases: 9. The V gene's germline CDR1 is WNHNN and CDR2 SYGVQD (reference sequence). The DNA of the CDR3 is TGCGCCAGCAGTGAAAACGGAGCGGGAGGCTCAGAGACCCAGTACTTC. Amino acids: CASSENGAGGSETQYF.

The chain has TRBV19 and TRBJ2-1; D gene unclear. Trimming stripped 3 bases from V and 3 bases from J, with 12 bases between. Looked up from germline, CDR1 is LNHDA and CDR2 is SQIVND (reference sequence). The CDR3 runs to 15 residues. CDR3 DNA sequence: TGTGCCAGTAGTATTAGTATAGGGAACTACAATGAGCAGTTCTTC. The encoded protein is CASSISIGNYNEQFF.

This clonotype occurred many times. One end of the junction varies from germline; a read error may be responsible. The rearrangement uses TRBV3-1 and TRBJ1-1; the D is unclear. Looked up from germline, CDR1 is LGHDT and CDR2 is YNNKEL (reference sequence). This CDR3 region has 13 residues. CDR3 protein: CASSQGLNTEAFF. DNA of the CDR3: TGTGCCAGCAGTCAAGGATTGAACACTGAAGCTTTCTTT.

The rearrangement links TRBV6-1 to TRBJ2-1; the match to TRBD2 covers 9 bases. J gave up 4 bases and V 2 bases, and 6 bases lay outside the gene matches. Germline V gene data show CDR1 as MNHNS and CDR2 as SASEGT. The CDR3 runs to 16 residues. CDR3 in amino acids: CASSEPWLAGYNEQFF. CDR3 sequence (DNA): TGTGCCAGCAGTGAACCCTGGCTAGCGGGGTACAATGAGCAGTTCTTC.

This clonotype was counted at least ten times. The chain links TRBV10-3 to TRBJ2-2; D possibly corresponds to TRBD2 (5 bases). Trimming left V 5 bases short and J 4 bases short, with 14 bases between. The CDR3 totals 15 residues. Looked up from germline, CDR1 is ENHRY and CDR2 is SYGVKD. Written as DNA, the CDR3 is TGTGCCATCAGTCGAGCGGAGTCGGGCACCGGGGAGCTGTTTTTT. It is translated as CAISRAESGTGELFF.

With regard to this clonotype: This may stem from a read error, because a much larger clone lies one nucleotide away. This chain links TRBV11-2 with TRBJ2-5; 15 bases align to TRBD2. The CDR3 has 14 amino acids. Germline V gene lookup returns CDR1 SGHAT and CDR2 FQNNGV. CDR3 in amino acids: CASRGLAGGPSPHF. The CDR3 region has the DNA TGTGCCAGCAGGGGACTAGCGGGAGGACCATCCCCTCACTTC.

The sample holds many counts of this clonotype. The chain is built from TRBV10-2 and TRBJ1-1; D remains unclear. CDR1 is WSHSY, CDR2 SAAADI, per germline. This CDR3 spans 12 amino acids. The V end was cut by 7 bases, the J end by 2 bases, with 8 bases between. For the CDR3, the DNA is TGCGCCAGCACGGGCCGCAACACTGAAGCTTTCTTT. Protein product: CASTGRNTEAFF.

This clonotype appeared many times. V is TRBV2 and J is TRBJ1-5, with D tentatively TRBD1 (5 bases). This CDR3 contains 15 residues. CDR1 and CDR2 from the germline V gene are SNHLY and FYNNEI. Between the trimmed V and J ends, which lost 4 bases and 0 bases, there was a span of 10 bases. In DNA, the CDR3 is TGTGCCAGCAGTGGATCAGGGTATAGCAATCAGCCCCAGCATTTT. As protein: CASSGSGYSNQPQHF.